The TCR beta chain under discussion was sequenced for a study of shared clonotypes between healthy human individuals. With regard to this clone: What it binds is not known.

Findings and caveats of the study: Only a few donors were included, so the genetic and exposure-history diversity represented was limited. Generally, naive subsets came out with larger estimated richness than memory subsets.

Some clones are missing from TCRdb's copy, which holds only in-frame ones; the method was immunoSEQ multiplex PCR. The repertoire has just over 2,000,000 clones, roughly 96% of them found once; the top ten carry 0.1% to 0.15%. The germline V gene encodes CDR1 MDHEN and CDR2 SYDVKM. The germline V and J ends were trimmed by 3 bases and 8 bases, with 10 bases remaining between them. The CDR3 contains 12 residues. This rearrangement joins TRBV28 to TRBJ1-1, with D hard to call. The sample consisted of naive CD4+ T cells sorted from blood. Described subset: CD45RA+ positively selected. This receptor was identified in a man younger than 35 in good health. This CDR3 reads CASSFMREEAFF. The CDR3 DNA reads as TGTGCCAGCAGTTTTATGCGGGAAGAAGCTTTCTTT.